This TCR beta chain appears in the sequencing data of a study of blood T cell repertoires in COVID-19. CDR3 length: 18 amino acids. Germline CDR1 is LNHDA and CDR2 is SQIVND (reference sequence). V dropped 7 bases and J dropped 4; count of bases not matched to a gene: 11. In the study's own analysis: Reference gene primer amplification yielded estimated nucleated cell counts. Produced via immunoSEQ multiplex PCR; TCRdb's table is partial and in-frame only. V, J and clone size are taken as reported in that table, and D and trimming were inferred from the DNA itself. The sample yields 120,000 or so clones, more than 80% seen once.

The rearrangement joins TRBV19 to TRBJ2-1, with 15 nucleotides matching TRBD2. The receptor comes from a man aged 40-49 years with acute or convalescent COVID-19. The sequencing sample was made of peripheral blood. The CDR3 region has the DNA TGTGCCAGTAAGGGAGGACTAGCGGGAGGGCTCGGTTACAATGAGCAGTTCTTC. Translation gives CASKGGLAGGLGYNEQFF.